Reported below is one T cell receptor beta chain. Its antigen is undetermined. Deletions cut 5 bases from V and 0 bases from J, with 10 bases between. CDR3 length: 14 amino acids. This sample stems from a study of T-cell memory formation after mild COVID-19. Study in general: Clusters of TCRs were largely donor specific. Study-level points and caveats: Second-wave clones reaching peak frequency on day 37 lacked confirmed SARS-CoV-2 specificity. CD4+ clones that contracted lay mainly in CM and EM; CD8+ ones lay in EMRA. Clones contracting over day 15 to 85 were CD4/CD8 balanced, with later expanders leaning CD4+.

Each CDR3 protein is one row after TCRdb ran MiXCR on the 5' RACE reads. The table lists 57,000 or so distinct CDR3 sequences, about a tenth of them singletons. The sequence came from a man aged 18-30 years who had mild COVID-19 (a few samples of this study predate the infection). Cell type and time point are not known. The chain uses TRBV12-3 or TRBV12-4 and TRBJ1-1, with D unclear. What was sequenced was PBMCs or a T cell subset sorted from them (not recorded which). The CDR3 region has the DNA TGTGCCAGCAGTGTGACACAGATGAACACTGAAGCTTTCTTT. It yields the protein CASSVTQMNTEAFF.